The next 12 T cell receptor beta chains were all read from a single sample in a study of T cell repertoires in cytomegalovirus infection. TCRdb recomputed calls from the reads with MiXCR, one row per CDR3 protein. The sample lists roughly 500,000 distinct CDR3 sequences, about 11% occurring once. The source material was PBMCs. These receptors were collected from a human donor in good health (CMV status not recorded). Some clones in this sample may be carry-over from other donors' samples.

This clonotype has ten or more counts. The rearrangement uses TRBV5-6 and TRBJ2-7; the match to TRBD1 covers 11 bases. Germline V gene lookup returns CDR1 SGHDT and CDR2 YYEEEE. The CDR3 sequence is 16 residues long. V lost 2 bases and J lost 3; bases outside the gene matches: 7. The CDR3 bases are TGTGCCAGCAGCTTACTCCGGGACAGGGGGATCTACGAGCAGTACTTC. Protein product: CASSLLRDRGIYEQYF.

The chain combines TRBV29-1 with TRBJ2-1; D is ambiguous. V was shortened by 2 bases and J by 4 bases, with 12 bases between the two germline ends. The V gene's germline CDR1 is SQVTM and CDR2 ANQGSEA. The CDR3 has 14 residues. The CDR3 DNA reads as TGCAGCGTTGAACTTCCTGGCCTGTACAATGAGCAGTTCTTC. This codes for CSVELPGLYNEQFF.

The CDR3 region has the DNA TGCAGCGTGGGACAGAGGGGCTTCGATGAAAAACTGTTTTTT. Residues: CSVGQRGFDEKLFF. V is TRBV29-1 and J is TRBJ1-4; 7 positions match TRBD1. J gave up 6 bases and V 6 bases, and 10 bases lay outside the gene matches. From germline, CDR1 is SQVTM and CDR2 ANQGSEA. CDR3 length: 14 amino acids.

The chain combines TRBV18 with TRBJ2-1; 7 nucleotides agree with TRBD1. Per germline, CDR1 KGHSH and CDR2 LQKENI. V dropped 3 bases and J dropped 4; count of bases not matched to a gene: 9. The CDR3 is 16 amino acids. CDR3 sequence: CASSPAADRLYNEQFF. CDR3 nucleotides: TGTGCCAGCTCACCCGCTGCGGACAGGTTATACAATGAGCAGTTCTTC.

This clonotype was picked up many times. This chain joins TRBV10-3 and TRBJ1-2; the match to TRBD1 covers 9 bases. This CDR3 comprises 16 residues. The germline V gene has CDR1 ENHRY and CDR2 SYGVKD. V lost 7 bases and J lost 4; bases outside the gene matches: 13. CDR3 DNA: TGTGCCATCAAGATCGGACCGGGACAGGGTCTCTATGGCTACACCTTC. This gives the protein CAIKIGPGQGLYGYTF.

A few counts support this clonotype. V gene TRBV29-1 combines with J gene TRBJ2-1, with TRBD2 matching over 10 bases. The CDR3 spans 14 residues. Germline V gene sequence: CDR1 SQVTM, CDR2 ANQGSEA. Trimming cost V 5 bases and J 3 bases; bases outside gene matches: 4. CDR3 sequence: CSVKREGYYNEQFF. As DNA, the CDR3 is TGCAGCGTTAAGCGGGAGGGCTACTACAATGAGCAGTTCTTC.

There are many counts of this clonotype. The chain joins TRBV7-9 to TRBJ1-2; D unclear. This CDR3 contains 17 residues. Between the trimmed V and J ends, which lost 5 bases and 2 bases, there was a span of 21 bases. Germline-derived CDR1 and CDR2 are SEHNR and FQNEAQ (reference sequence). The CDR3 nucleotides are TGTGCCAGCAGCCAACCGACCGCGGAACGACCGAACTATGGCTACACCTTC. The encoded protein is CASSQPTAERPNYGYTF. Based on the CDR3 plus reference TRBV7-9 and TRBJ1-2, the full variable domain is DTGVSQNPRHKITKRGQNVTFRCDPISEHNRLYWYRQTLGQGPEFLTYFQNEAQLEKSRLLSDRFSAERPKGSFSTLEIQRTEQGDSAMYLCASSQPTAERPNYGYTFGSGTRLTVV.

At least ten counts were recorded for this clonotype. The chain employs TRBV7-8 and TRBJ2-2; TRBD2 matches at 7 bases. The ends lost 2 bases at V and 5 bases at J; junction bases unmatched: 14. The CDR3 extends over 18 amino acids. CDR1 and CDR2 from the germline V gene are SGHVS and FQNEAQ. The CDR3 sequence is CASSLRSPSGPTTGELFF. CDR3 coding DNA: TGTGCCAGCAGCTTACGTAGCCCTAGCGGACCTACAACCGGGGAGCTGTTTTTT.

This clonotype came up many times. The gene calls are TRBV6-1 and TRBJ2-1; D not resolved. Germline lookup yields CDR1 MNHNS and CDR2 SASEGT. The CDR3 has 12 amino acids. Trimming took 2 bases from V and 4 from J, leaving 3 bases between them. The CDR3 protein is CASSERYNEQFF. The CDR3 DNA follows: TGTGCCAGCAGTGAACGGTACAATGAGCAGTTCTTC.

This clonotype was seen more than once but under ten times. CDR3 protein: CASSQVLGLAVTTGELFF. CDR3 DNA: TGTGCCAGCAGCCAAGTATTAGGACTAGCGGTGACGACCGGGGAGCTGTTTTTT. The chain has TRBV14 and TRBJ2-2; TRBD2 matches at 10 bases. The J segment lost 5 bases and the V segment lost 1 base, leaving 10 bases of the junction unmatched. Germline V gene sequence: CDR1 SGHDN, CDR2 FVKESK. CDR3 length: 18 amino acids.

This clonotype appeared many times. V and J are TRBV7-9 and TRBJ1-4; no clear D gene. The germline gives CDR1 SEHNR, CDR2 FQNEAQ (reference sequence). The V end was cut by 3 bases, the J end by 8 bases, with 7 bases between. The CDR3 runs to 12 residues. CDR3 sequence reads: CASSLMDEKLFF. The CDR3 region has the DNA TGTGCCAGCAGCTTGATGGACGAAAAACTGTTTTTT.

This clonotype was seen ten or more times. The chain carries TRBV28 and TRBJ2-7, with TRBD1 matching 9 bases. J gave up 4 bases and V 5 bases, and 15 bases lay outside the gene matches. The CDR3 runs 17 residues. In germline, CDR1 is MDHEN, CDR2 SYDVKM. DNA of the CDR3: TGTGCCAGCAGTAGCCCCCCCGGGACAGGGCCAGGGTACGAGCAGTACTTC. Residues: CASSSPPGTGPGYEQYF.